This TCR beta chain was obtained from a study of blood T cell repertoires in COVID-19. About the study: Specimens from acute and convalescent COVID-19 originated in the United States, Italy and Spain. T cells, B-cell-depleted T cells, or PBMCs supplied cDNA or gDNA.

Per the authors' pipeline: Scientists estimated how many nucleated cells there were by amplifying reference gene primers. Sequencing was performed with immunoSEQ multiplex PCR; in TCRdb, only in-frame clones are kept and a portion is missing. The V and J calls and clone size were taken over from that table, and D and trimming were inferred from the DNA. This sample has about 250,000 clones, with around four fifths found just once. The CDR3 length is 16 residues. Trimming removed 0 bases at V and 8 bases at J, with 18 bases between. Germline-derived CDR1 and CDR2 are SGHDT and YYEEEE. The clonotype comes from an elderly man with acute or convalescent COVID-19. Sequenced sample: peripheral blood. The chain recombines TRBV5-6 with TRBJ2-1, with D maybe TRBD2 (5 bases). In DNA form, the CDR3 reads TGTGCCAGCAGCTTGGCCCGCTACCTGGACGGGGATGAGCAGTTCTTC. This gives the protein CASSLARYLDGDEQFF.